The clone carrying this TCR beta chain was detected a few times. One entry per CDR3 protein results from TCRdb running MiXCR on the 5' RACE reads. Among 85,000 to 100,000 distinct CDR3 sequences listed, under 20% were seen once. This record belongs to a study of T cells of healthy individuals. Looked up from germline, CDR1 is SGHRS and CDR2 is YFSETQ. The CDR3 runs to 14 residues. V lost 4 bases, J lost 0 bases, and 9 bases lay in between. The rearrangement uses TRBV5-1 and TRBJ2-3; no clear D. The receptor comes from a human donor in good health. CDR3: CASSSQVSTDTQYF. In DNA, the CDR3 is TGCGCCAGCAGCAGTCAGGTTAGCACAGATACGCAGTATTTT.